The 27 T cell receptor beta chains reported below all come from one sample, sequenced in a study of resident and recirculating memory T cells in vitiligo. Measured with immunoSEQ multiplex PCR; TCRdb has only the in-frame clones, and not every one. Here the sample spans tens of thousands of clones, roughly 94% being singletons. Input material: blood. The origin of the receptors is a male donor with vitiligo.

V usage is TRBV28 and J usage is TRBJ2-5; 7 nucleotides match TRBD1. V shed 1 base and J 1 base; nucleotides not matched to a gene: 6. This CDR3 is 16 amino acids long. The germline gives CDR1 MDHEN, CDR2 SYDVKM. CDR3 DNA: TGTGCCAGCAGTTTATACAGGGGCGATGTCCAAGAGACCCAGTACTTC. Protein sequence: CASSLYRGDVQETQYF.

This chain uses TRBV11-2 with TRBJ2-3, with D possibly being TRBD1 (6 bases). Germline V gene lookup returns CDR1 SGHAT and CDR2 FQNNGV. V was cut by 3 bases and J by 1 base, with 17 bases left in between. This CDR3 contains 17 residues. CDR3 region: CASSLQPGWGRTDTQYF. The CDR3 DNA follows: TGTGCCAGCAGCTTGCAACCCGGCTGGGGGCGCACAGATACGCAGTATTTT.

This chain uses TRBV28 with TRBJ2-7; weak D call: TRBD1 (6 bases). The ends were cut back, 6 bases at V and 2 bases at J, with 11 bases in the middle. Germline V gene lookup returns CDR1 MDHEN and CDR2 SYDVKM. This CDR3 has 13 amino acids. The CDR3 DNA reads TGTGCCAGCAGGGGGGCGTCTACCTACGAGCAGTACTTC. This gives the protein CASRGASTYEQYF.

This clone was observed a single time. The chain uses TRBV7-9 and TRBJ2-1; 8 nucleotides agree with TRBD2. The CDR3 has 16 residues. Germline lookup yields CDR1 SEHNR and CDR2 FQNEAQ (reference sequence). Trimming at V came to 1 base and at J to 2 bases, leaving 4 bases not matched to a gene. Written as DNA, the CDR3 is TGTGCCAGCAGCTTAGAGGTCGGGAGGGCCTACAATGAGCAGTTCTTC. Translated: CASSLEVGRAYNEQFF.

The chain links TRBV10-1 to TRBJ2-1; D gene unclear. CDR1 and CDR2 from the germline V gene are WNHNN and SYGVQD (reference sequence). V lost 5 bases to trimming and J lost 0 bases, with 8 bases between them. The CDR3 length is 14 residues. CDR3 sequence: CASSFAVSYNEQFF. CDR3 in DNA: TGCGCCAGCAGTTTCGCGGTCTCCTACAATGAGCAGTTCTTC.

This chain uses TRBV29-1 with TRBJ1-3; D is uncertain. Germline V CDR1 and CDR2: SQVTM, ANQGSEA. The germline V and J ends were trimmed by 4 bases and 1 base, with 8 bases remaining between them. This CDR3 is built from 13 residues. The DNA of the CDR3 is TGCAGCGTTGCTCATCTATCTGGAAACACCATATATTTT. As protein: CSVAHLSGNTIYF.

The CDR3 DNA is TGCGCCAGCAGCTCCACCGGGAACACTGAAGCTTTCTTT. Amino acids: CASSSTGNTEAFF. The chain couples TRBV5-1 to TRBJ1-1; no definite D call. CDR1 SGHRS and CDR2 YFSETQ come from the germline V gene. The CDR3 runs 13 residues. V was trimmed by 3 bases and J by 1 base, leaving 7 bases between them. Supplemented by reference TRBV5-1 and TRBJ1-1, the full variable domain reads KAGVTQTPRYLIKTRGQQVTLSCSPISGHRSVSWYQQTPGQGLQFLFEYFSETQRNKGNFPGRFSGRQFSNSRSEMNVSTLELGDSALYLCASSSTGNTEAFFGQGTRLTVV.

The chain recombines TRBV6-5 with TRBJ2-7, with D hard to call. In germline, CDR1 is MNHEY, CDR2 SVGAGI. This CDR3 comprises 15 residues. Trimming took off 5 bases at V and 2 bases at J, with 16 bases between the two ends. The CDR3 DNA sequence: TGTGCCAGCAGTCCGAGTCCAGGATTCCCCTACGAGCAGTACTTC. Encoded protein: CASSPSPGFPYEQYF.

The rearrangement joins TRBV6-5 to TRBJ2-1, with D perhaps matching TRBD2 (5 bases). The CDR3 extends over 12 amino acids. Germline lookup yields CDR1 MNHEY and CDR2 SVGAGI. V lost 6 bases and J 3 bases, leaving 6 bases between the germline ends. This CDR3 is CASSRGYNEQFF. The CDR3 region has the DNA TGTGCCAGCAGCCGGGGCTACAATGAGCAGTTCTTC.

This chain uses TRBV5-5 with TRBJ2-3; D is unclear. The CDR3 runs to 13 residues. The germline V gene has CDR1 SGHKS and CDR2 YYEKEE (reference sequence). Trimming shortened V by 7 bases and J by 4 bases, and 13 bases separated the two germline ends. In DNA, the CDR3 is TGTGCCAGCGTGTCGCTACCCGCAGATACGCAGTATTTT. Its protein product is CASVSLPADTQYF.

This clone was detected once. The V call is TRBV28, the J call TRBJ1-1; maybe TRBD1 (5 bases). Per the germline V gene, CDR1 is MDHEN and CDR2 is SYDVKM. This CDR3 is 15 amino acids long. V dropped 5 bases and J dropped 6 bases, with 19 bases sitting between them. This CDR3 reads CASSLLSGRASEAFF. In nucleotides, the CDR3 is TGTGCCAGCAGTCTCCTCTCAGGGAGGGCATCTGAAGCTTTCTTT. Full variable domain (missing parts from reference TRBV28 and TRBJ1-1): DVKVTQSSRYLVKRTGEKVFLECVQDMDHENMFWYRQDPGLGLRLIYFSYDVKMKEKGDIPEGYSVSREKKERFSLILESASTNQTSMYLCASSLLSGRASEAFFGQGTRLTVV.

V gene TRBV20-1 combines with J gene TRBJ1-1, with D uncertain. The germline V gene encodes CDR1 DFQATT and CDR2 SNEGSKA (reference sequence). V was clipped by 5 bases and J by 12 bases, with 16 bases between them. The CDR3 runs to 11 residues. The CDR3 nucleotides are TGCAGTGCTTCGGTTAGGGAGAGAACTTTCTTT. It yields the protein CSASVRERTFF.

The chain has TRBV4-2 and TRBJ2-5; a weak D match, TRBD2 (5 bases). Germline assignment: CDR1 LGHNA and CDR2 YNFKEQ. V was trimmed by 4 bases and J by 5 bases, leaving 17 bases between them. The CDR3 has 15 residues. CDR3 region: CASSPRWDSGETQYF. CDR3 bases: TGTGCCAGCAGCCCCCGCTGGGATTCGGGGGAGACCCAGTACTTC.

V gene TRBV30 combines with J gene TRBJ1-2, with D unresolved. V was shortened by 1 base and J by 0 bases, with 9 bases between the two germline ends. Germline CDR1 reads GTSNPN; CDR2 reads SVGIG (reference sequence). The CDR3 contains 14 residues. In nucleotides, the CDR3 is TGTGCCTGGAGTGCCGGTACAGCTAACTATGGCTACACCTTC. Residues: CAWSAGTANYGYTF.

The chain employs TRBV2 and TRBJ2-7, with 7 bases lining up with TRBD2. The V gene's germline CDR1 is SNHLY and CDR2 FYNNEI. This CDR3 comprises 14 residues. The junction had 9 bases not matched to a gene; V was cut back by 4 bases and J by 6 bases. CDR3 residues: CASSGHLGGSEQYF. The CDR3 DNA reads as TGTGCCAGCAGTGGGCATCTGGGGGGGTCCGAGCAGTACTTC.

The chain combines TRBV5-1 with TRBJ2-3; the D is unclear. The CDR3 runs 11 residues. V lost 7 bases and J lost 2, with 5 bases in between. In germline, CDR1 is SGHRS, CDR2 YFSETQ. Here the CDR3 reads CASPYTDTQYF. In nucleotides, the CDR3 is TGCGCCAGCCCCTACACAGATACGCAGTATTTT.

This clone is a singleton in its sample. V usage is TRBV6-5 and J usage is TRBJ1-3; tentative D call: TRBD1 (5 bases). V was shortened by 7 bases and J by 4 bases, with 14 bases between the two germline ends. This CDR3 region has 14 residues. CDR1 and CDR2 from the germline V gene are MNHEY and SVGAGI. CDR3 sequence: CASTNGRGGNTIYF. DNA for the CDR3: TGTGCCAGCACTAACGGACGGGGGGGAAACACCATATATTTT.

The rearrangement uses TRBV7-2 and TRBJ2-1; a weak D match, TRBD1 (5 bases). The CDR3 consists of 11 residues. Germline assignment: CDR1 SGHTA and CDR2 FQGNSA. With 6 bases removed from V and 8 bases from J, the gap between germline ends came to 8 bases. CDR3 region: CASSPQDEQFF. The CDR3, as DNA: TGTGCCAGCAGTCCACAGGATGAGCAGTTCTTC.

CDR3 coding DNA: TGTGCCAGTAGTTCCCAGTTAAATCAGCCCCAGCATTTT. It specifies CASSSQLNQPQHF. The chain links TRBV19 to TRBJ1-5; D is ambiguous. Germline-derived CDR1 and CDR2 are LNHDA and SQIVND (reference sequence). The V end lost 5 bases, the J end lost 4 bases, and 9 bases lay between the germline ends. The CDR3 runs 13 residues. Full variable domain (outside the CDR3, taken from reference TRBV19 and TRBJ1-5): DGGITQSPKYLFRKEGQNVTLSCEQNLNHDAMYWYRQDPGQGLRLIYYSQIVNDFQKGDIAEGYSVSREKKESFPLTVTSAQKNPTAFYLCASSSQLNQPQHFGDGTRLSIL.

This clone has only one observation. This rearrangement joins TRBV6-1 to TRBJ2-7; TRBD1 aligns across 8 bases. V dropped 3 bases and J dropped 3; count of bases not matched to a gene: 1. There are 13 residues in the CDR3. Germline V gene sequence: CDR1 MNHNS, CDR2 SASEGT. For the CDR3, the DNA is TGTGCCAGCAGTGACGACAGGGGCTACGAGCAGTACTTC. Translating gives CASSDDRGYEQYF.

CDR3 amino acids: CASSQDKAGGFQETQYF. The CDR3 DNA reads TGTGCCAGCAGCCAAGATAAAGCGGGAGGATTCCAAGAGACCCAGTACTTC. V gene TRBV4-2 combines with J gene TRBJ2-5; TRBD2 matches at 9 bases. Germline CDR1 reads LGHNA; CDR2 reads YNFKEQ. This CDR3 has 17 residues. V lost 0 bases to trimming and J lost 1 base; unmatched junction nucleotides: 6.

The chain recombines TRBV7-9 with TRBJ1-1, with 7 nucleotides matching TRBD1. With 1 base clipped from V and 1 base from J, the junction kept 0 bases outside the gene matches. This CDR3 has 14 residues. Germline V lookup: CDR1 SEHNR, CDR2 FQNEAQ (reference sequence). The CDR3 DNA is TGTGCCAGCAGCTTAGGACAGGGGAACACTGAAGCTTTCTTT. This translates into CASSLGQGNTEAFF.

The J gene is TRBJ2-1, the V gene TRBV10-2, with 9 nucleotides matching TRBD2. This CDR3 spans 14 amino acids. CDR1 is WSHSY, CDR2 SAAADI, per germline. V trimming: 6 bases; J trimming: 5 bases; junction bases outside the gene matches: 5. The CDR3 region has the DNA TGCGCCAGCAGGGGGGGACTAGCTAACAATGAGCAGTTCTTC. Its translation: CASRGGLANNEQFF.

The chain has TRBV7-2 and TRBJ2-3; TRBD2 matches 7 bases. V shed 7 bases, J shed 2 bases, and the junction held 9 bases outside the gene matches. The length of the CDR3 is 15 residues. The germline CDR1 and CDR2 sequences are SGHTA and FQGNSA. CDR3 loop: CASKSGTPNTDTQYF. CDR3 nucleotides: TGTGCCAGCAAAAGCGGGACTCCTAACACAGATACGCAGTATTTT.

This chain joins TRBV28 and TRBJ2-1, with D tentatively TRBD2 (6 bases). The V and J ends lost 6 bases and 12 bases respectively, with 24 bases between them. The CDR3 runs 15 residues. Germline V gene lookup returns CDR1 MDHEN and CDR2 SYDVKM. The CDR3 here is CASSKPGTGVVGQFF. In DNA, the CDR3 is TGTGCCAGCAGCAAGCCCGGGACTGGGGTAGTGGGGCAGTTCTTC.

The chain combines TRBV5-4 with TRBJ2-5; 9 nucleotides agree with TRBD2. The CDR3 has 16 amino acids. Germline V lookup: CDR1 SGHNT, CDR2 YYREEE (reference sequence). V shed 9 bases and J 2 bases; nucleotides not matched to a gene: 14. The CDR3 coding sequence is TGTGCCACAAAGGCAACGGCTAGCGGGGTACAAGAGACCCAGTACTTC. Encoded protein: CATKATASGVQETQYF.

The chain couples TRBV7-9 to TRBJ2-1; the match to TRBD2 covers 10 bases. This CDR3 has 15 amino acids. The germline CDR1 and CDR2 sequences are SEHNR and FQNEAQ (reference sequence). Trimming at V came to 0 bases and at J to 16 bases, leaving 12 bases not matched to a gene. CDR3: CASSLANSQREGQFF. DNA for the CDR3: TGTGCCAGCAGCTTAGCGAACTCACAGCGGGAGGGCCAATTCTTC.